Listed here are 17 T cell receptor beta chains from one sample, sequenced in a study of blood T cell repertoires in COVID-19. Only in-frame clones appear in the TCRdb table, and some are missing; sequencing was by immunoSEQ multiplex PCR. The data hold 80,000 to 100,000 clones, with around nine tenths observed a single time. The sample consisted of peripheral blood. The receptor set was obtained from an elderly woman with acute or convalescent COVID-19.

The genes are TRBV9 and TRBJ2-1, with 10 bases fitting TRBD1. This CDR3 spans 16 amino acids. The germline CDR1 and CDR2 sequences are SGDLS and YYNGEE. The V segment lost 1 base and the J segment 8 bases; nucleotides outside the gene matches: 9. The CDR3 DNA is TGTGCCAGCAGCGTAAGGGCTGGACAGGGGGGCGATGAGCAGTTCTTC. Translating gives CASSVRAGQGGDEQFF.

The chain couples TRBV7-2 to TRBJ1-2; 7 positions agree with TRBD1. The germline gives CDR1 SGHTA, CDR2 FQGNSA. The CDR3 runs 17 residues. The junction had 16 bases not matched to a gene; V was cut back by 7 bases and J by 2 bases. The CDR3 loop reads CASTPGQGGPLNYGYTF. CDR3 DNA sequence: TGTGCCAGCACCCCAGGCCAGGGGGGTCCCCTAAACTATGGCTACACCTTC.

This chain uses TRBV5-1 with TRBJ1-1; TRBD1 is a possible D gene (5 bases). Germline V CDR1 and CDR2: SGHRS, YFSETQ. The CDR3 extends over 15 amino acids. V gave up 6 bases and J gave up 3 bases, with 18 bases separating them. The CDR3 sequence is CASNPGGGIYTEAFF. Written as DNA, the CDR3 is TGCGCCAGCAACCCGGGGGGAGGGATTTACACTGAAGCTTTCTTT.

This clone was detected only once. The chain is built from TRBV7-3 and TRBJ2-3; perhaps TRBD2 as D (5 bases). CDR1 and CDR2 from the germline V gene are SGHTA and FQGTGA. Trimming shortened V by 4 bases and J by 8 bases, and 13 bases separated the two germline ends. The CDR3 sequence is 13 residues long. As DNA, the CDR3 is TGTGCCAGCAGCTCTTTGGCCGAGGGTACGCAGTATTTT. Its translation: CASSSLAEGTQYF.

The sample holds a few counts of this clone. V is TRBV5-1 and J is TRBJ1-6; D not resolved. The V end lost 4 bases, the J end lost 9 bases, and 11 bases lay between the germline ends. Germline V gives CDR1 SGHRS, CDR2 YFSETQ. This CDR3 contains 13 residues. The CDR3 sequence is CASSPTIASPLHF. The CDR3 DNA is TGCGCCAGCAGCCCTACCATCGCTTCACCCCTCCACTTT. The full variable domain, completed using reference TRBV5-1 and TRBJ1-6, is KAGVTQTPRYLIKTRGQQVTLSCSPISGHRSVSWYQQTPGQGLQFLFEYFSETQRNKGNFPGRFSGRQFSNSRSEMNVSTLELGDSALYLCASSPTIASPLHFGNGTRLTVT.

The V gene is TRBV5-1, the J gene TRBJ2-7; tentatively, D is TRBD2 (6 bases). The V and J ends lost 1 base and 1 base respectively, with 12 bases between them. Germline V gene lookup returns CDR1 SGHRS and CDR2 YFSETQ. This CDR3 region has 15 residues. The CDR3 reads CASSLLSGRSYEQYF. The CDR3 DNA follows: TGCGCCAGCAGCTTGCTTTCAGGGAGGTCCTACGAGCAGTACTTC.

This clone was seen once. J is TRBJ2-2 and V is TRBV5-1, with TRBD1 as a possible D gene (5 bases). Per the germline V gene, CDR1 is SGHRS and CDR2 is YFSETQ. Trimming removed 2 bases at V and 4 bases at J, with 12 bases between. This CDR3 has 15 amino acids. The CDR3 sequence: CASSFGSRATGELFF. CDR3 in DNA: TGCGCCAGCAGCTTTGGGTCCAGGGCCACCGGGGAGCTGTTTTTT.

This clone appeared a few times. The gene calls are TRBV20-1 and TRBJ1-1; D unresolved. V dropped 4 bases and J dropped 2 bases, with 5 bases sitting between them. Germline assignment: CDR1 DFQATT and CDR2 SNEGSKA (reference sequence). CDR3 length: 11 amino acids. CDR3 DNA sequence: TGCAGTGCTATACAAAACACTGAAGCTTTCTTT. Protein: CSAIQNTEAFF.

As regards this clone: Compared with germline, one end of the junction differs, possibly owing to a read error. The chain employs TRBV7-7 and TRBJ2-5; 14 nucleotides agree with TRBD2. CDR1 and CDR2 from the germline V gene are SSHAT and FNYEAQ (reference sequence). The CDR3 sequence is 15 residues long. CDR3 coding DNA: TGTGCTAGCAGCTTGGGACTAGCGGGGGCGGAGACCCAGTACTTC. It yields the protein CASSLGLAGAETQYF. Supplemented by reference TRBV7-7 and TRBJ2-5, the full variable domain reads GAGVSQSPRYKVTKRGQDVTLRCDPISSHATLYWYQQALGQGPEFLTYFNYEAQPDKSGLPSDRFSAERPEGSISTLTIQRTEQRDSAMYRCASSLGLAGAETQYFGPGTRLLVL.

The rearrangement joins TRBV10-3 to TRBJ2-2; D is undetermined. Trimming shortened V by 5 bases and J by 2 bases, and 9 bases separated the two germline ends. The germline V gene has CDR1 ENHRY and CDR2 SYGVKD. This CDR3 spans 14 amino acids. CDR3 residues: CAISLERNTGELFF. CDR3 DNA: TGTGCCATCAGTTTGGAGAGAAACACCGGGGAGCTGTTTTTT.

The chain uses TRBV18 and TRBJ2-7; TRBD2 is a possible D gene (6 bases). Germline V lookup: CDR1 KGHSH, CDR2 LQKENI. CDR3 length equals 14 residues. The V gene lost 3 bases and the J gene lost 2 bases, with 11 bases spanning the gap. The CDR3 loop reads CASSPGLAAYEQYF. The CDR3 DNA is TGTGCCAGCTCACCGGGACTTGCTGCCTACGAGCAGTACTTC. Combining the CDR3 with reference TRBV18 and TRBJ2-7 gives the whole variable domain NAGVMQNPRHLVRRRGQEARLRCSPMKGHSHVYWYRQLPEEGLKFMVYLQKENIIDESGMPKERFSAEFPKEGPSILRIQQVVRGDSAAYFCASSPGLAAYEQYFGPGTRLTVT.

The chain carries TRBV2 and TRBJ2-5; 7 nucleotides match TRBD2. This CDR3 region has 13 residues. Germline-derived CDR1 and CDR2 are SNHLY and FYNNEI. Trimming removed 5 bases from V and 7 bases from J; junction bases left unmatched: 7. CDR3 in DNA: TGTGCCAGCAGTAAGGGACTACCAGGGACCCAGTACTTC. It is translated as CASSKGLPGTQYF.

This clone was counted once. The chain recombines TRBV19 with TRBJ1-6, with a tentative D call TRBD1 (6 bases). The germline V gene encodes CDR1 LNHDA and CDR2 SQIVND (reference sequence). The CDR3 has 13 amino acids. Trimming took off 6 bases at V and 7 bases at J, with 10 bases between the two ends. The CDR3 sequence: CASSDRKNSPLHF. The CDR3, as DNA: TGTGCCAGTAGCGACAGGAAGAATTCACCCCTCCACTTT.

The V gene is TRBV6-5, the J gene TRBJ1-3, with TRBD1 matching 9 bases. The CDR3 totals 15 residues. The germline gives CDR1 MNHEY, CDR2 SVGAGI. The V and J ends lost 6 bases and 1 base, in that order; junction bases with no gene match: 4. Here the CDR3 reads CASRQTGGSGNTIYF. The CDR3 DNA reads as TGTGCCAGCAGACAGACAGGGGGGTCTGGAAACACCATATATTTT.

This clone has only one observation. The chain carries TRBV24-1 and TRBJ2-7; 9 bases fit TRBD1. CDR3 length equals 13 residues. The V gene end was trimmed by 10 bases and the J gene end by 3 bases; junction bases not matched to a gene: 6. Germline lookup yields CDR1 KGHDR and CDR2 SFDVKD. CDR3: CATDRDRVYEQYF. CDR3 bases: TGTGCCACAGACCGGGACAGGGTCTACGAGCAGTACTTC.

The CDR3: CASSEDQGARTEAFF. CDR3 nucleotides: TGTGCCAGCAGTGAAGATCAGGGGGCGAGGACTGAAGCTTTCTTT. This chain joins TRBV2 and TRBJ1-1; 8 bases line up with TRBD1. In germline, CDR1 is SNHLY, CDR2 FYNNEI. The CDR3 has 15 amino acids. J was trimmed by 5 bases and V by 1 base; bases with no gene match: 6.

This chain joins TRBV11-2 and TRBJ2-7, with 14 bases fitting TRBD2. Germline-derived CDR1 and CDR2 are SGHAT and FQNNGV. This CDR3 comprises 17 residues. With 4 bases clipped from V and 2 bases from J, the junction kept 7 bases outside the gene matches. The CDR3 DNA is TGTGCCAGCAGCTCCCGACTAGCGGGGGGGTCTACCTACGAGCAGTACTTC. Protein sequence: CASSSRLAGGSTYEQYF.